This T cell receptor beta chain was observed in a study of blood T cell repertoires in COVID-19. Overall study context: Acute-phase and convalescent COVID-19 samples originated in the United States, Italy and Spain. In each case, the material was cDNA or gDNA derived from T cells, B-cell-depleted T cells, or PBMCs.

Under the authors' procedure: Amplification with reference gene primers provided the estimates of nucleated cell counts. Using immunoSEQ multiplex PCR, the repertoire was profiled, and TCRdb retains in-frame clones only, with some absent. V and J calls plus clone size are reproduced from that table; the DNA served to infer D and trimming. Among a few hundred thousand clones listed, over 75% were seen once. The CDR3 is made up of 14 amino acids. Germline V CDR1 and CDR2: LNHNV, YYDKDF (reference sequence). Between the trimmed V and J ends, which lost 4 bases and 2 bases, there was a span of 9 bases. This sequence joins TRBV15 and TRBJ1-5; D is possibly TRBD1 (6 bases). The clonotype was recovered from a human donor in a cohort sampled during active COVID-19. Sequencing was carried out using peripheral blood. The CDR3 loop reads CATSTNRGNQPQHF. As DNA, the CDR3 is TGTGCCACCAGCACGAACAGGGGCAATCAGCCCCAGCATTTT.